This T cell receptor (beta chain) stems from a study of shared clonotypes between healthy human individuals. Study-level findings and limits: Tissue TCR repertoires likely differ from these blood-only repertoires.

Only in-frame clones appear in the TCRdb table, and some are missing; sequencing was by immunoSEQ multiplex PCR. This table holds some 240,000 clones, about 65% found once. In regard to this clone: Its antigen is unidentified.

This clonotype was sampled from a man aged 25-40 years in good health. The sequenced sample was memory CD4+ T cells sorted from blood. Subset reported: CD45RA-negative fraction.

The CDR3 spells CASSQGGGGGYEQYF. The DNA for the CDR3 is TGTGCCAGCAGCCAAGGGGGAGGGGGAGGCTACGAGCAGTACTTC. The chain joins TRBV9 to TRBJ2-7; D is possibly TRBD2 (7 bases). Per germline, CDR1 SGDLS and CDR2 YYNGEE. The V end lost 4 bases, the J end lost 3 bases, and 17 bases lay between the germline ends. The CDR3 has 15 amino acids.